One and the same sample provided the 5 T cell receptor beta chains below, sequenced in a study of T cell responses to AZD1222 COVID-19 vaccine. Sequenced by immunoSEQ multiplex PCR; TCRdb stores in-frame clones only, minus some. Altogether roughly 150,000 clones are present, 88% being singletons, with the ten largest covering more than 3%. The sequences come from peripheral blood, collected on day 0 of MenACWY control vaccination. The receptors derive from an adult in good health.

The V and J genes are TRBV25-1 and TRBJ2-1, with 7 positions matching TRBD1. The CDR3 has 15 residues. The germline gives CDR1 MGHDK, CDR2 SYGVNS. The junction had 13 bases not matched to a gene; V was cut back by 10 bases and J by 4 bases. The CDR3 loop is CATQARQGAYNEQFF. In DNA form, the CDR3 reads TGTGCCACGCAAGCAAGACAGGGCGCTTACAATGAGCAGTTCTTC.

The chain joins TRBV19 to TRBJ1-2; D not resolved. Germline loops: CDR1 LNHDA, CDR2 SQIVND (reference sequence). The germline V and J ends were trimmed by 6 bases and 8 bases, with 16 bases remaining between them. This CDR3 is 13 amino acids long. CDR3 bases: TGTGCCAGTAGCCTAGACGGCCAGAGAGGCTACACCTTC. This encodes CASSLDGQRGYTF.

The chain combines TRBV3-1 (or the pseudogene TRBV3-2) with TRBJ1-3, with D unclear. The germline gives CDR1 LGHDT, CDR2 YNNKEL (reference sequence). The CDR3 spans 13 residues. Trimming stripped 0 bases from V and 5 bases from J, with 5 bases between. For the CDR3, the DNA is TGTGCCAGCAGCCAAGATCATCGAAACACCATATATTTT. Translation: CASSQDHRNTIYF.

This clone was recorded only once. The chain combines TRBV27 with TRBJ2-7; weak D call: TRBD1 (6 bases). V dropped 3 bases and J dropped 0 bases, with 12 bases sitting between them. CDR1 MNHEY and CDR2 SMNVEV come from the germline V gene (reference sequence). This CDR3 spans 15 amino acids. The CDR3 nucleotides read TGTGCCAGCAGTTTTGCCCGGGACAACTCCTACGAGCAGTACTTC. Amino acids: CASSFARDNSYEQYF.

The chain has TRBV28 and TRBJ2-7, with D possibly being TRBD2 (5 bases). The germline V gene encodes CDR1 MDHEN and CDR2 SYDVKM. Between the trimmed V and J ends, which lost 8 bases and 4 bases, there was a span of 12 bases. This CDR3 spans 12 amino acids. CDR3 protein: CASQLLGYEQYF. The DNA for the CDR3 is TGTGCCAGCCAATTACTAGGGTACGAGCAGTACTTC.